A selection of T cell receptor beta chains follows, all from one sample in a study of CD8+ T cells in alopecia areata. Measured with immunoSEQ multiplex PCR; TCRdb has only the in-frame clones, and not every one. Of 65,000 to 95,000 clones listed, just over 50% are singletons. Sequencing was done on a sample of NKG2D-high CD8+ T cells sorted from blood. These receptor sequences come from a human donor with alopecia areata. CDR3s include the opening cysteine and the closing phenylalanine or tryptophan. The D gene is left open where the match is weak. Some rows mark clone size as missing; the rest say once, few, many or name a class of expanded clone.

>TRBV2|TRBD1|TRBJ1-2|few
CASSELGTEAYGYTF
TGTGCCAGCAGTGAGCTCGGGACAGAAGCCTATGGCTACACCTTC
>TRBV29-1|.|TRBJ2-1|.
CSVPGSYSYNERFF
TGCAGCGTTCCCGGGTCCTACTCCTACAATGAGCGGTTCTTC
>TRBV4-3|TRBD2|TRBJ2-7|.
CASSQGASGDSYEQYF
TGCGCCAGCAGCCAAGGGGCTAGCGGTGATTCCTACGAGCAGTACTTC
>TRBV29-1|.|TRBJ2-7|few
CSVEELGGGHYPSYEQYF
TGCAGCGTTGAAGAGCTTGGCGGGGGCCATTATCCATCCTACGAGCAGTACTTC
>TRBV29-1|.|TRBJ2-7|.
CSVDNAGLSSEQYF
TGCAGCGTTGATAATGCGGGATTATCATCCGAGCAGTACTTC
>TRBV27|.|TRBJ2-3|.
CASSLRGDTQYF
TGTGCATCTAGCTTGCGGGGAGATACGCAGTATTTT
>TRBV2|TRBD2|TRBJ2-7|few
CASRGTSAYEQYF
TGTGCCAGCAGGGGGACTAGCGCCTACGAGCAGTACTTC
>TRBV9|.|TRBJ1-5|.
CASGADQPQHF
TGTGCCAGCGGAGCCGATCAGCCCCAGCATTTT
>TRBV20-1|TRBD1|TRBJ2-7|.
CSASGQEAQYF
TGCAGTGCTAGTGGACAGGAGGCGCAGTACTTC
>TRBV27|.|TRBJ2-7|.
CASSLGSTHEQYF
TGTGCCAGCTCTTTGGGCAGCACCCACGAGCAGTACTTC
>TRBV11-2|.|TRBJ2-1|.
CASSADRYNEQFF
TGTGCCAGCAGCGCCGACAGGTACAATGAGCAGTTCTTC
>TRBV29-1|.|TRBJ2-7|few
CSVEDQGSGGEQYF
TGCAGCGTTGAGGATCAGGGGTCGGGCGGAGAGCAGTACTTC
>TRBV18|.|TRBJ2-5|.
CASSPMGEWTQYF
TGTGCCAGCTCACCAATGGGGGAGTGGACCCAGTACTTC
>TRBV28|TRBD2|TRBJ2-1|.
CASSFEEREGAEQFF
TGTGCCAGCAGTTTTGAGGAGCGGGAGGGTGCTGAGCAGTTCTTC
>TRBV7-2|.|TRBJ2-5|.
CASSSGLVQETQYF
TGTGCCAGCAGCTCGGGACTTGTACAAGAGACCCAGTACTTC
>TRBV29-1|.|TRBJ1-1|.
CSVEGWEGVTEAFF
TGCAGCGTTGAAGGGTGGGAGGGGGTCACTGAAGCTTTCTTT
>TRBV20-1|.|TRBJ2-7|.
CSASVTYEQYF
TGCAGTGCTAGCGTGACCTACGAGCAGTACTTC
>TRBV9|.|TRBJ2-1|.
CASSVGRGNEQFF
TGTGCCAGCAGCGTGGGGAGGGGGAATGAGCAGTTCTTC
>TRBV29-1|TRBD1|TRBJ2-1|.
CSVYIRDRSDEQFF
TGCAGCGTTTATATCCGGGACAGGTCCGATGAGCAGTTCTTC
>TRBV5-6|.|TRBJ2-4|.
CASSLGGDIQYF
TGTGCCAGCAGCTTGGGTGGGGACATTCAGTACTTC
>TRBV4-1|.|TRBJ2-7|.
CASSQTPLGAGIQSLTYEQYF
TGCGCCAGCAGCCAAACCCCCCTTGGGGCGGGGATCCAATCACTAACCTACGAGCAGTACTTC
>TRBV29-1|TRBD1|TRBJ2-5|few
CSVGILGQPETQYF
TGCAGCGTCGGGATTCTGGGACAGCCGGAGACCCAGTACTTC
>TRBV4-1|TRBD1|TRBJ1-1|.
CASSQGQGAFF
TGCGCCAGCAGCCAAGGACAGGGAGCTTTCTTT
>TRBV7-3|.|TRBJ2-1|.
CASSLLVNNEQFF
TGTGCCAGCAGCTTACTTGTGAACAATGAGCAGTTCTTC
>TRBV29-1|.|TRBJ2-3|few
CSVEKGQPPHTDTQYF
TGCAGCGTCGAGAAAGGACAGCCCCCCCACACGGATACGCAGTATTTT
>TRBV10-3|.|TRBJ2-7|.
CAISGTSGSYEQYF
TGTGCCATCAGCGGGACAAGCGGCTCCTACGAGCAGTACTTC
>TRBV7-9|.|TRBJ1-1|.
CASSLPTDGTEAFF
TGTGCCAGCAGCCTACCGACAGACGGCACTGAAGCTTTCTTT